A single sample gave rise to the 18 T cell receptor beta chains below, sequenced in a study of blood T cell repertoires in COVID-19. Repertoires were generated with immunoSEQ multiplex PCR, while TCRdb's copy carries only in-frame clones and drops some. The data contain under 450,000 clones, more than 65% of them seen just once; the ten biggest clones take up under 1.2%. Sequenced input: peripheral blood. All receptors derive from a human donor with acute or convalescent COVID-19. The donor label of this sample is uncertain.

This clone was seen more than once but under ten times. This chain uses TRBV12-3 or TRBV12-4 with TRBJ2-1; no clear D. The CDR3 spans 12 residues. Trimming took 2 bases from V and 9 from J, leaving 8 bases between them. CDR3 sequence (DNA): TGTGCCAGCAGTTTACGGGTCGGTGAGCAGTTCTTC. This encodes CASSLRVGEQFF.

The gene calls are TRBV2 and TRBJ2-2; D may be TRBD1 (5 bases). Germline CDR1 reads SNHLY; CDR2 reads FYNNEI. The V end lost 4 bases, the J end lost 8 bases, and 14 bases lay between the germline ends. The CDR3 is 14 amino acids. CDR3 protein: CASSGEGVAGELFF. CDR3 coding DNA: TGTGCCAGCAGTGGGGAAGGGGTGGCTGGGGAGCTGTTTTTT. The whole variable domain, remainder taken from reference TRBV2 and TRBJ2-2, is EPEVTQTPSHQVTQMGQEVILRCVPISNHLYFYWYRQILGQKVEFLVSFYNNEISEKSEIFDDQFSVERPDGSNFTLKIRSTKLEDSAMYFCASSGEGVAGELFFGEGSRLTVL.

This clone was found a few times. The V call is TRBV5-6, the J call TRBJ1-2; no clear D. The V gene lost 0 bases and the J gene lost 1 base, with 10 bases spanning the gap. Germline V CDR1 and CDR2: SGHDT, YYEEEE. The CDR3 spans 15 residues. The CDR3 nucleotides are TGTGCCAGCAGCTTGGGAGCAAATAGTAACTATGGCTACACCTTC. Translated: CASSLGANSNYGYTF.

This chain connects TRBV29-1 to TRBJ1-5; no firm D call. The CDR3 spans 14 residues. Germline values: CDR1 SQVTM, CDR2 ANQGSEA. The V gene lost 6 bases and the J gene lost 2 bases, with 14 bases spanning the gap. The CDR3 bases are TGCAGCGTCGCCGCGGGGTCCGGCAATCAGCCCCAGCATTTT. This sequence encodes CSVAAGSGNQPQHF.

The chain carries TRBV5-6 and TRBJ2-1, with D maybe TRBD2 (5 bases). CDR3 size: 17 residues. V lost 4 bases to trimming and J lost 4 bases, with 21 bases between them. CDR1 and CDR2 (germline): SGHDT, YYEEEE. The CDR3 bases are TGTGCCAGCAGCCCCCCCCTGGTATACGGGAAGTACAATGAGCAGTTCTTC. As protein: CASSPPLVYGKYNEQFF.

This sequence joins TRBV27 and TRBJ2-7; TRBD2 is a possible D gene (5 bases). Trimming pared 2 bases from V and 7 bases from J, leaving 15 bases between. The CDR3 sequence is 14 residues long. The germline gives CDR1 MNHEY, CDR2 SMNVEV (reference sequence). The CDR3 spells CASSLAGPSREQYF. The CDR3 coding sequence is TGTGCCAGCAGTTTAGCGGGCCCTAGTCGGGAGCAGTACTTC.

The chain is built from TRBV6-6 and TRBJ1-6; TRBD1 agrees at 7 bases. The V gene end was trimmed by 7 bases and the J gene end by 7 bases; junction bases not matched to a gene: 7. The CDR3 consists of 14 residues. Germline values: CDR1 MNHNY, CDR2 SVGAGI (reference sequence). The CDR3: CASNRRQGNSPLHF. The DNA for the CDR3 is TGTGCCAGCAATCGCAGACAGGGCAATTCACCCCTCCACTTT.

V is TRBV7-2 and J is TRBJ2-3, with D possibly being TRBD2 (5 bases). Germline V gene lookup returns CDR1 SGHTA and CDR2 FQGNSA. This CDR3 has 14 residues. V gave up 2 bases and J gave up 9 bases, with 15 bases separating them. The CDR3 is CASSLRIGGGTQYF. The CDR3 DNA sequence: TGTGCCAGCAGCTTAAGGATCGGCGGCGGGACGCAGTATTTT.

The count of this clone is one. The rearrangement links TRBV15 to TRBJ1-4, with a possible D match to TRBD1 (5 bases). The V gene lost 5 bases and the J gene lost 7 bases, with 23 bases spanning the gap. The CDR3 sequence is 17 residues long. Germline loops: CDR1 LNHNV, CDR2 YYDKDF (reference sequence). The CDR3 DNA is TGTGCCACCAGCTCATGGTCTGGGCGGGGGAATAGTGAAAAACTGTTTTTT. Residues: CATSSWSGRGNSEKLFF.

V usage is TRBV10-1 and J usage is TRBJ2-1, with TRBD2 matching 10 bases. V was clipped by 1 base and J by 6 bases; unmatched bases: 6. Germline V gene data show CDR1 as WNHNN and CDR2 as SYGVQD (reference sequence). The CDR3 length is 16 residues. The CDR3 region has the DNA TGCGCCAGCAGTGAGTTTTCTAGCGGGAGTTCCAATGAGCAGTTCTTC. It codes for CASSEFSSGSSNEQFF.

The CDR3 coding sequence is TGTGCCAGCAGTTTCCGGGACAGTGGAAACACCATATATTTT. This gives the protein CASSFRDSGNTIYF. The rearrangement links TRBV28 to TRBJ1-3, with 7 bases that match TRBD1. The V gene's germline CDR1 is MDHEN and CDR2 SYDVKM. This CDR3 is built from 14 residues. J was trimmed by 3 bases and V by 3 bases; bases with no gene match: 2. Looking up the rest from reference TRBV28 and TRBJ1-3 gives the full variable domain: DVKVTQSSRYLVKRTGEKVFLECVQDMDHENMFWYRQDPGLGLRLIYFSYDVKMKEKGDIPEGYSVSREKKERFSLILESASTNQTSMYLCASSFRDSGNTIYFGEGSWLTVV.

This chain connects TRBV4-1 to TRBJ1-2; unclear D gene. V was shortened by 1 base and J by 5 bases, with 5 bases between the two germline ends. The CDR3 spans 12 residues. From germline, CDR1 is MGHRA and CDR2 YSYEKL. Here the CDR3 reads CASSQARYGYTF. CDR3 DNA: TGCGCCAGCAGCCAAGCCCGGTATGGCTACACCTTC.

V usage is TRBV18 and J usage is TRBJ1-1; D gene uncertain. V was pared by 3 bases and J by 3 bases, with 8 bases between. The CDR3 consists of 13 residues. The germline gives CDR1 KGHSH, CDR2 LQKENI. The CDR3 DNA reads as TGTGCCAGCTCACCCGGGATTTACACTGAAGCTTTCTTT. Translation: CASSPGIYTEAFF. Variable domain in full (rest from reference TRBV18 and TRBJ1-1): NAGVMQNPRHLVRRRGQEARLRCSPMKGHSHVYWYRQLPEEGLKFMVYLQKENIIDESGMPKERFSAEFPKEGPSILRIQQVVRGDSAAYFCASSPGIYTEAFFGQGTRLTVV.

The genes are TRBV18 and TRBJ2-2, with TRBD2 identical over 9 bases. The CDR3 loop spans 15 amino acids. With 8 bases clipped from V and 4 bases from J, the junction kept 8 bases outside the gene matches. Germline loops: CDR1 KGHSH, CDR2 LQKENI. CDR3 nucleotide sequence: TGTGCCAGCCCCCCTGGAGCGGGGGGCACCGGGGAGCTGTTTTTT. Translated, it gives CASPPGAGGTGELFF.

The chain recombines TRBV6-5 with TRBJ1-1; 7 positions agree with TRBD1. Germline CDR1 and CDR2: MNHEY and SVGAGI. The CDR3 totals 15 residues. V lost 4 bases, J lost 3 bases, and 8 bases stayed unmatched. The CDR3 is CASSSTGYGDTEAFF. CDR3 nucleotide sequence: TGTGCCAGCAGTTCGACAGGGTATGGCGACACTGAAGCTTTCTTT.

The chain uses TRBV5-4 and TRBJ2-3, with 12 bases lining up with TRBD2. With 4 bases clipped from V and 4 bases from J, the junction kept 4 bases outside the gene matches. This CDR3 contains 15 residues. The germline V gene has CDR1 SGHNT and CDR2 YYREEE (reference sequence). Here the CDR3 DNA reads TGTGCCAGCAGCCGGACTAGCGGGACCTCAGATACGCAGTATTTT. Its translation: CASSRTSGTSDTQYF. The full variable domain, with the rest looked up from reference TRBV5-4 and TRBJ2-3, is ETGVTQSPTHLIKTRGQQVTLRCSSQSGHNTVSWYQQALGQGPQFIFQYYREEENGRGNFPPRFSGLQFPNYSSELNVNALELDDSALYLCASSRTSGTSDTQYFGPGTRLTVL.

This clone showed up just a few times. V is TRBV19 and J is TRBJ1-3; a possible D gene is TRBD1 (5 bases). This CDR3 region has 18 residues. Trimming removed 5 bases at V and 0 bases at J, with 20 bases between. The V gene's germline CDR1 is LNHDA and CDR2 SQIVND (reference sequence). CDR3 sequence: CASSLGGRDLFSGNTIYF. CDR3 nucleotides: TGTGCCAGTAGTCTCGGCGGGCGGGACTTATTCTCTGGAAACACCATATATTTT.

The genes are TRBV5-1 and TRBJ2-7; TRBD1 matches at 11 bases. Germline V CDR1 and CDR2: SGHRS, YFSETQ. This CDR3 contains 16 residues. The ends lost 0 bases at V and 7 bases at J; junction bases unmatched: 9. The CDR3 is CASSLVTGQGAREQYF. As DNA, the CDR3 is TGCGCCAGCAGCTTGGTAACCGGACAGGGGGCTCGGGAGCAGTACTTC.